The 22 T cell receptor beta chains below were found in one sample sequenced in a study of response to subunit inactivated influenza vaccine. Each CDR3 protein is one row after TCRdb ran MiXCR on the RT-PCR reads. The sample comprises under 550,000 distinct CDR3 sequences, around 7.9% of which are singletons, and 13% rests with the top ten. Material: PBMCs from blood, obtained around 25 months after vaccination. The receptor set was obtained from a man between 50 and 75 years old who received an inactivated influenza vaccine.

This clonotype was detected a few times. J is TRBJ2-7 and V is TRBV5-1; D gene ambiguous. Trimming left V 0 bases short and J 0 bases short, with 7 bases between. The CDR3 contains 14 residues. Looked up from germline, CDR1 is SGHRS and CDR2 is YFSETQ. CDR3 in amino acids: CASSLESLSYEQYF. The CDR3 DNA follows: TGCGCCAGCAGCTTGGAGTCGCTCTCCTACGAGCAGTACTTC.

This clonotype was detected a few times. The rearrangement uses TRBV29-1 and TRBJ2-6, with D perhaps TRBD1 (6 bases). Germline CDR1 reads SQVTM; CDR2 reads ANQGSEA. This CDR3 region has 14 residues. Trimming pared 7 bases from V and 0 bases from J, leaving 10 bases between. CDR3 sequence (DNA): TGCAGCGCAGGGGATGACTCTGGGGCCAACGTCCTGACTTTC. This encodes CSAGDDSGANVLTF.

This clonotype was counted many times. The chain links TRBV6-5 to TRBJ2-7, with 9 bases identical to TRBD1. The CDR3 runs 16 residues. The germline V gene encodes CDR1 MNHEY and CDR2 SVGAGI. Trimming at V came to 0 bases and at J to 4 bases, leaving 7 bases not matched to a gene. Here the CDR3 DNA reads TGTGCCAGCAGTTACTCGATTGGGACAGGGTTTTACGAGCAGTACTTC. Its translation is CASSYSIGTGFYEQYF.

V and J are TRBV7-6 and TRBJ1-1; perhaps TRBD1 as D (5 bases). CDR1 SGHVS and CDR2 FNYEAQ come from the germline V gene. The CDR3 contains 14 residues. V was cut by 5 bases and J by 1 base, with 11 bases left in between. DNA of the CDR3: TGTGCCAGCAGCCCGGGACTCGGGAACACTGAAGCTTTCTTT. Protein: CASSPGLGNTEAFF.

The chain combines TRBV5-1 with TRBJ2-7; 10 bases fit TRBD1. In germline, CDR1 is SGHRS, CDR2 YFSETQ. This CDR3 comprises 14 residues. V dropped 4 bases and J dropped 5; count of bases not matched to a gene: 6. As DNA, the CDR3 is TGCGCCAGCAGCGTGAGGACAGGGGGGAACGAGCAGTACTTC. It is translated as CASSVRTGGNEQYF.

A few counts support this clonotype. The genes are TRBV18 and TRBJ1-5, with 11 bases that match TRBD1. V shed 0 bases, J shed 4 bases, and the junction held 2 bases outside the gene matches. Germline-derived CDR1 and CDR2 are KGHSH and LQKENI. The CDR3 loop spans 16 amino acids. The CDR3 bases are TGTGCCAGCTCACCACCCGGGACAGGGGGAAATCAGCCCCAGCATTTT. Its protein product is CASSPPGTGGNQPQHF.

The chain couples TRBV3-1 to TRBJ1-2; no clear D. The CDR3 runs 14 residues. Trimming took 4 bases from V and 4 from J, leaving 13 bases between them. The germline V gene has CDR1 LGHDT and CDR2 YNNKEL (reference sequence). The CDR3 spells CASSLRPDSYGYTF. For the CDR3, the DNA is TGTGCCAGCAGCCTAAGGCCCGATAGCTATGGCTACACCTTC.

In its sample, this clonotype was seen many times. The chain carries TRBV3-1 and TRBJ2-3; 7 bases line up with TRBD2. The CDR3 covers 12 residues. CDR1 and CDR2 (germline): LGHDT, YNNKEL (reference sequence). J was trimmed by 4 bases and V by 8 bases; bases with no gene match: 3. The CDR3 DNA reads TGTGCCAGCGGGGCGGGGGCAGATACGCAGTATTTT. This codes for CASGAGADTQYF.

This clonotype was observed a handful of times. J is TRBJ1-1 and V is TRBV20-1; 7 bases line up with TRBD1. CDR3 length equals 15 residues. J lost 1 base, V lost 3 bases, and 8 bases had no gene match. Germline V gene data show CDR1 as DFQATT and CDR2 as SNEGSKA (reference sequence). CDR3 bases: TGCAGTGCTAGGGGGCAGGGGGGTGAGAACACTGAAGCTTTCTTT. Translation gives CSARGQGGENTEAFF.

This clonotype was observed many times. The chain employs TRBV9 and TRBJ2-2; weak D call: TRBD2 (6 bases). Trimming cost V 4 bases and J 3 bases, with 13 bases left between them. The CDR3 has 15 amino acids. Per germline, CDR1 SGDLS and CDR2 YYNGEE. The DNA of the CDR3 is TGTGCCAGCAGCCTCCGGGGGTCGGACACCGGGGAGCTGTTTTTT. It encodes CASSLRGSDTGELFF.

This clonotype has only a few counts. The CDR3 DNA sequence: TGTGCCAGCAGTTCAGCAGTCAGGGAAAGGCGGTATGGCTACACCTTC. This encodes CASSSAVRERRYGYTF. This chain uses TRBV28 with TRBJ1-2, with a possible D match to TRBD1 (5 bases). The CDR3 covers 16 residues. Trimming left V 4 bases short and J 5 bases short, with 20 bases between. Germline V CDR1 and CDR2: MDHEN, SYDVKM.

In this sample, this clonotype turned up a few times. The rearrangement links TRBV7-8 to TRBJ2-5; TRBD1 is a possible D gene (5 bases). Trimming took off 1 base at V and 5 bases at J, with 17 bases between the two ends. Germline V gene lookup returns CDR1 SGHVS and CDR2 FQNEAQ. The CDR3 sequence is 16 residues long. The CDR3: CASSLDGREILETQYF. CDR3 nucleotide sequence: TGTGCCAGCAGCTTAGATGGCAGGGAAATTTTGGAGACCCAGTACTTC.

This clonotype was counted only a few times. J is TRBJ2-3 and V is TRBV7-2, with a possible D match to TRBD2 (5 bases). The CDR3 extends over 14 amino acids. The V gene's germline CDR1 is SGHTA and CDR2 FQGNSA. Trimming stripped 5 bases from V and 4 bases from J, with 13 bases between. The CDR3 sequence: CASSPTGFADTQYF. The DNA of the CDR3 is TGTGCCAGCAGCCCCACGGGGTTTGCAGATACGCAGTATTTT.

This clonotype showed up many times. The chain carries TRBV20-1 and TRBJ1-4, with 9 bases matching TRBD1. The CDR3 loop spans 15 amino acids. J lost 8 bases, V lost 3 bases, and 10 bases had no gene match. Germline V CDR1 and CDR2: DFQATT, SNEGSKA (reference sequence). The CDR3 nucleotides read TGCAGTGCTAGGGGATGGGACAGGGAAGGAGAAAAACTGTTTTTT. Translated, it gives CSARGWDREGEKLFF.

The J gene is TRBJ2-1, the V gene TRBV10-1, with 7 bases fitting TRBD2. V shed 0 bases and J 8 bases; nucleotides not matched to a gene: 10. The CDR3 spans 16 residues. Germline V lookup: CDR1 WNHNN, CDR2 SYGVQD (reference sequence). The CDR3 DNA reads TGCGCCAGCAGTGAGTCGACCGGGACTATTAGGGATGAGCAGTTCTTC. The encoded protein is CASSESTGTIRDEQFF.

This clonotype was seen ten or more times. The V and J genes are TRBV20-1 and TRBJ2-7; 12 nucleotides agree with TRBD2. Germline V gives CDR1 DFQATT, CDR2 SNEGSKA (reference sequence). J gave up 5 bases and V 0 bases, and 11 bases lay outside the gene matches. There are 17 residues in the CDR3. The CDR3 sequence: CSARDFRRLAGANEQYF. CDR3 in DNA: TGCAGTGCTAGAGATTTCCGGAGACTAGCGGGAGCTAACGAGCAGTACTTC.

This clonotype has only a few counts. The rearrangement links TRBV5-1 to TRBJ2-3; TRBD1 aligns across 7 bases. The CDR3 has 15 amino acids. Losses at the gene ends were 2 bases for V and 3 bases for J; bases not matched to a gene: 6. CDR1 is SGHRS, CDR2 YFSETQ, per germline. CDR3 DNA: TGCGCCAGCAGCTTAACGGGACAGCAAACAGATACGCAGTATTTT. This sequence encodes CASSLTGQQTDTQYF.

In its sample, this clonotype was seen many times. V gene TRBV4-1 combines with J gene TRBJ2-3, with 7 bases fitting TRBD2. In germline, CDR1 is MGHRA, CDR2 YSYEKL. The ends lost 3 bases at V and 4 bases at J; junction bases unmatched: 4. This CDR3 is built from 14 residues. The chain's CDR3 is CASSQTRGADTQYF. CDR3 sequence (DNA): TGCGCCAGCAGCCAGACCCGGGGGGCAGATACGCAGTATTTT.

This clonotype was found many times. The chain uses TRBV20-1 and TRBJ1-5; 10 nucleotides agree with TRBD1. The CDR3 covers 16 residues. J was trimmed by 6 bases and V by 3 bases; bases with no gene match: 11. CDR1 is DFQATT, CDR2 SNEGSKA, per germline (reference sequence). The CDR3 is CSARVETGGRSQPQHF. As DNA, the CDR3 is TGCAGTGCTAGGGTCGAGACAGGGGGCCGGAGTCAGCCCCAGCATTTT.

The chain combines TRBV20-1 with TRBJ1-1; no firm D call. CDR1 DFQATT and CDR2 SNEGSKA come from the germline V gene (reference sequence). The CDR3 has 13 amino acids. Trimming removed 0 bases from V and 0 bases from J, with 5 bases in between. CDR3 in DNA: TGCAGTGCTAGAGAACAGATGAACACTGAAGCTTTCTTT. It encodes CSAREQMNTEAFF.

This clonotype was counted at least ten times. This chain links TRBV28 with TRBJ2-7; 11 bases are shared with TRBD2. With 5 bases clipped from V and 0 bases from J, the junction kept 6 bases outside the gene matches. The CDR3 loop spans 16 amino acids. Germline CDR1 reads MDHEN; CDR2 reads SYDVKM. This CDR3 is CASSISTSGDSYEQYF. The CDR3 DNA reads TGTGCCAGCAGTATCTCGACTAGCGGGGACTCCTACGAGCAGTACTTC.

The V call is TRBV20-1, the J call TRBJ2-7; perhaps D is TRBD1 or TRBD2 (6 bases each). The CDR3 is 14 residues long. Deletions cut 3 bases from V and 3 bases from J, with 15 bases between. In germline, CDR1 is DFQATT, CDR2 SNEGSKA (reference sequence). CDR3 sequence reads: CSARSTGTLYEQYF. DNA of the CDR3: TGCAGTGCTAGGAGTACAGGGACTCTCTACGAGCAGTACTTC.